This T cell receptor (beta chain) emerged from a study of T cells in Graves' hyperthyroidism and ophthalmopathy (dated by TCRdb to the late 2010s). Regarding the research as a whole: Peripheral blood was collected at initial diagnosis, before any treatment. To identify distinguishing TCR V-J signatures, a discovery cohort of around 100 patients was used, comprising 40 to 45 with Graves' ophthalmopathy and 57 with stable Graves' hyperthyroidism. Whether ophthalmopathy could be predicted prospectively was tested in an independent validation cohort made up of some 20 hyperthyroidism patients plus 17 patients who later progressed to ophthalmopathy. The paper describes TCR Vbeta CDR3 sequencing of about 140 peripheral blood samples, made up of under 50 ophthalmopathy patients, 70 to 75 hyperthyroidism patients and roughly 17 progressor patients. After blood sampling, hyperthyroidism patients were treated with methimazole at a starting dose of 30 mg daily, and ophthalmopathy patients were treated with high-dose intravenous methylprednisolone. For training and testing, the approximately 92 patients in the discovery cohort were randomly divided in a 7:3 ratio. In roughly six Graves' hyperthyroidism patients, the study also compared T-cell repertoires from thyroid tissue with T-cell repertoires from blood. Broad study findings and their caveats: Most expanded thyroid clonotypes (frequency above 0.001) were also detected in blood, suggesting blood repertoires may reflect thyroid immune responses. Sample size was not statistically predetermined, and investigators were not blinded to group allocation. A model built on a 13 V-J signature distinguished ophthalmopathy from stable hyperthyroidism, reaching 85% to 90% sensitivity and around 81% specificity in cross-validation and 80%/75% in testing. In validation, the model predicted progression to ophthalmopathy with approximately 71% sensitivity and about 73% specificity, a median of 6.5 months before onset.

This clonotype appeared a few times. Its antigen specificity is not known. One base away there is no much larger clone; base qualities are not given. The TCR beta CDR3 regions were amplified from RNA transcripts. For the first round of RT-PCR on the TCR CDR3, the HTBI primer set was used together with the Qiagen OneStep RT-PCR kit. Libraries were constructed in a second round of multiplex PCR, after which size selection and purification were performed. Sequencing of the libraries was done on an Illumina HiSeq2000 using paired-end 100 bp reads. The study's processing was this. SOAPnuke was used to process the raw data, throwing out any read that contained adapters or uncalled bases, had a mean Phred below 15, or lacked an exact constant-primer or identifier match. High-quality paired reads were merged using COPE v1.2.5, and each unique nucleotide sequence was defined as a clonotype. MiTCR v1.1 was used to align clonotypes to the IMGT TRBV, TRBD and TRBJ reference segments. The analysis included only V-J combinations with a frequency above 0.0001, which together covered 99% to 99.2% of the repertoires. The TCS score was defined as the ratio of F50 (clonal expansion) to E x V (chaos), calculated using BLOSUM62-based TCRdist between CDR3 peptides within each V-J. Welch's t-statistics and random forest reduced some 510 V-J features to 13, which were used in a naive Bayes classifier (R e1071). TCRdb redid the processing of the public reads, applying fastp at Q25 and MiXCR, and retained in-frame beta chains. Each entry is one CDR3 protein sequence, shown with its most common DNA and genes. TCRdb, rather than the study authors, made the V and J calls. This sample comprises 300,000 or so distinct CDR3 sequences, about 15% of them detected only once. The ten top clones hold approximately 31% of the sample.

Graves' hyperthyroidism was defined as stable when no progression to ophthalmopathy occurred over 18 months of follow-up. Hyperthyroidism patients were newly diagnosed, had a disease duration of under 2 months, and were aged 18 to 65 years. Exclusion was applied to patients with uncontrolled infections, other autoimmune diseases, pregnancy or lactation. Clinical symptoms, serum thyroxine and TRAb, thyroid ultrasound, and orbital computed tomography formed the basis for the diagnoses. PBMCs were separated from roughly 9.6 ml of fresh peripheral blood using Ficoll-Paque density gradient centrifugation. Trizol reagent was used to extract total RNA, and RNA quality was then checked on an Agilent 2100 Bioanalyzer. In the germline V gene (reference sequence), CDR1 corresponds to DFQATT and CDR2 to SNEGSKA. CDR3 length: 16 amino acids, cysteine to phenylalanine. Only the CDR3 DNA is retained, 48 bases long and in frame from the first base. The germline V and J ends show losses of 7 bases and 2 bases respectively, and no gene match explains 12 bases of the junction.

Recombination connected TRBV20-1 to TRBJ2-1, and TRBD2 matches 9 of the central bases. Sequenced input: blood. The receptor comes from a man aged 25 to 40 with Graves' hyperthyroidism. The DNA sequence reads TGCAGTGTTCCCTCGAGAGGCGGGAGGGCCTACAATGAGCAGTTCTTC. Its protein reads: CSVPSRGGRAYNEQFF.